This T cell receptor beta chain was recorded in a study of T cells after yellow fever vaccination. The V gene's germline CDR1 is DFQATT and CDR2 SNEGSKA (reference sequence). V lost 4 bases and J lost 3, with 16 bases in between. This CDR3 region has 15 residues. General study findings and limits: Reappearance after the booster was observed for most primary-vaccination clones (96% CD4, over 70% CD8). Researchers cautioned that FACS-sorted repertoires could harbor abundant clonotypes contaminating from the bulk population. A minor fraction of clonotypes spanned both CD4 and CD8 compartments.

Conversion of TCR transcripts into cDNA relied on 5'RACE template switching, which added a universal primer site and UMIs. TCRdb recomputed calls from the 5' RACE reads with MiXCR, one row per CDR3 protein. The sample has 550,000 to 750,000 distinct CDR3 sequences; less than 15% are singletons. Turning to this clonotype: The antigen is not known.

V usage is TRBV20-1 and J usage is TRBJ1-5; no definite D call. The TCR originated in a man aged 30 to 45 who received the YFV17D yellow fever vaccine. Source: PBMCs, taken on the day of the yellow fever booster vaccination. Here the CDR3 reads CSATIPDGYNQPQHF. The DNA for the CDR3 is TGCAGTGCTACGATCCCTGACGGGTACAATCAGCCCCAGCATTTT.